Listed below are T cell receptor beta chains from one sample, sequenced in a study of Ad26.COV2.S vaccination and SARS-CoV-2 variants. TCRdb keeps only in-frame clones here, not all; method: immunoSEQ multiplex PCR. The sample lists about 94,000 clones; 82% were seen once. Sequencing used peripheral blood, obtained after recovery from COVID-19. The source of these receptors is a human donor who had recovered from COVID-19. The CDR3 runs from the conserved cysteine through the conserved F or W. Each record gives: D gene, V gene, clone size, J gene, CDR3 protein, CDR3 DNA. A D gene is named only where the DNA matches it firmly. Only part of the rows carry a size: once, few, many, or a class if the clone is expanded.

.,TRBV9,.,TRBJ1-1,CASSVDDSEGNTEAFF,TGTGCCAGCAGCGTAGATGACAGTGAGGGGAACACTGAAGCTTTCTTT
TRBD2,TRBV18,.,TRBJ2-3,CASSPRVLAGASTDTQYF,TGTGCCAGCTCACCACGGGTACTAGCGGGAGCTAGCACAGATACGCAGTATTTT
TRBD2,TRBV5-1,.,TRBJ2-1,CASSLALGLDKQFF,TGCGCCAGCAGCTTGGCCTTGGGACTAGATAAGCAGTTCTTC
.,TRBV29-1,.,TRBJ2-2,CSVDGAGMGHGELFF,TGCAGCGTTGACGGGGCAGGGATGGGGCACGGGGAGCTGTTTTTT
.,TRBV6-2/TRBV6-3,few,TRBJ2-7,CASSRGSAYEQYF,TGTGCCAGCAGCCGCGGGTCCGCCTACGAGCAGTACTTC
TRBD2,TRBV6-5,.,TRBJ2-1,CASSYTGLAGVYEQFF,TGTGCCAGCAGTTACACCGGACTAGCGGGAGTATATGAGCAGTTCTTC
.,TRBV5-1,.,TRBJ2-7,CASSSSLGRSYEQYF,TGCGCCAGCAGCTCGTCCCTAGGGAGGTCCTACGAGCAGTACTTC
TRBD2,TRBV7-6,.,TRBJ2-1,CASSYQLAGENEQFF,TGTGCCAGCAGCTATCAGCTAGCGGGAGAAAATGAGCAGTTCTTC
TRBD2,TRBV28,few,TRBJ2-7,CASSLFRTSGRGPYEQYF,TGTGCCAGCAGTTTATTTCGGACTAGCGGGAGGGGCCCCTACGAGCAGTACTTC
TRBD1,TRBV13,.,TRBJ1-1,CASSLRLTGTGPMNTEAFF,TGTGCCAGCAGCTTAAGACTGACCGGGACAGGGCCCATGAACACTGAAGCTTTCTTT
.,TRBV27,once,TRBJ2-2,CASSLGRAGELFF,TGTGCCAGCAGTTTAGGGCGCGCCGGGGAGCTGTTTTTT
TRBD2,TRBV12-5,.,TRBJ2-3,CASGSSGSITDTQYF,TGTGCTAGTGGTTCTAGCGGGAGTATCACAGATACGCAGTATTTT
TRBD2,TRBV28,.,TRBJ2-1,CASSLYTSGNNEQFF,TGTGCCAGCAGTTTATATACTAGCGGGAACAATGAGCAGTTCTTC
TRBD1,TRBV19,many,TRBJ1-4,CASSSNRGINEKLFF,TGTGCCAGTAGTTCCAACAGGGGGATTAATGAAAAACTGTTTTTT
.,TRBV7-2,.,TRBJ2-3,CASRWTASTDTQYF,TGTGCCAGCAGGTGGACGGCTAGCACAGATACGCAGTATTTT
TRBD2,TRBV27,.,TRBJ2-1,CASSTFSGSIHNEQFF,TGTGCCAGCAGTACATTTAGCGGGAGTATCCACAATGAGCAGTTCTTC
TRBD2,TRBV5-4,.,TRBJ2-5,CASSLERTSGGTQYF,TGTGCCAGCAGCTTGGAAAGGACTAGCGGGGGGACCCAGTACTTC
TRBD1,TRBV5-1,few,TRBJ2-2,CASSSPLGQTNTGELFF,TGCGCCAGCAGCTCGCCTTTGGGACAGACGAACACCGGGGAGCTGTTTTTT
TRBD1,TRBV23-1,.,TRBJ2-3,CASSRDRGLIQILGDTQYF,TGCGCCAGCAGTCGCGACAGGGGGCTAATACAAATCCTCGGAGATACGCAGTATTTT
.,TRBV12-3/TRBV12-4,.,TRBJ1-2,CASSLGQPYGYTF,TGTGCCAGCAGTTTGGGGCAGCCCTATGGCTACACCTTC
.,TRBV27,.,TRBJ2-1,CASSHPMFDEQFF,TGTGCCAGCAGCCACCCGATGTTCGATGAGCAGTTCTTC
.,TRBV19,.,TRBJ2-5,CASSIKGGQETQYF,TGTGCCAGTAGTATTAAAGGGGGCCAAGAGACCCAGTACTTC
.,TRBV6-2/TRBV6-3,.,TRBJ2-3,CASSYSTARSFTDTQYF,TGTGCCAGCAGTTACTCGACGGCTAGAAGTTTCACAGATACGCAGTATTTT
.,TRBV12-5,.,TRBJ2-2,CASANSGANTGELFF,TGTGCTAGTGCCAATAGCGGAGCGAACACCGGGGAGCTGTTTTTT
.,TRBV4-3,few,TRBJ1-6,CASSPGPLAANSPLHF,TGCGCCAGCAGCCCCGGGCCTTTGGCGGCTAATTCACCCCTCCACTTT
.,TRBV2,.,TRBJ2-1,CASRPPPWEQFF,TGTGCCAGCAGACCCCCCCCCTGGGAGCAGTTCTTC
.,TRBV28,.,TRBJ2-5,CASTHWSGASGETQYF,TGTGCCAGCACCCATTGGTCGGGGGCGAGTGGGGAGACCCAGTACTTC
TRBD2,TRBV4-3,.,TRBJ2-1,CASSLYPISGGSYNEQFF,TGCGCCAGCAGCCTTTACCCTATTTCGGGGGGCTCCTACAATGAGCAGTTCTTC
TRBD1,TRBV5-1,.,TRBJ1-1,CASSLSLWTGNTEAFF,TGCGCCAGCAGCTTGTCTCTATGGACAGGGAACACTGAAGCTTTCTTT
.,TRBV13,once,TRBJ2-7,CASSPRTATYEQYF,TGTGCCAGCAGCCCTCGGACAGCTACCTACGAGCAGTACTTC
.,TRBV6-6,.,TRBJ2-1,CASSYSTPNNEQFF,TGTGCCAGCAGTTACTCGACGCCCAACAATGAGCAGTTCTTC
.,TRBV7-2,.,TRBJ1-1,CASSTPVGSMNTEAFF,TGTGCCAGCAGCACCCCCGTCGGGTCCATGAACACTGAAGCTTTCTTT
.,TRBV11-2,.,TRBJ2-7,CASSLDFGRSYEQYF,TGTGCCAGCAGCTTAGATTTCGGCAGGAGCTACGAGCAGTACTTC
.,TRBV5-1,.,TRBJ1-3,CASSPLGNTIYF,TGCGCCAGCAGCCCTCTTGGGAACACCATATATTTT
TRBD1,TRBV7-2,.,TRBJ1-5,CASSLVRGRGDQPQHF,TGTGCCAGCAGCTTAGTCAGGGGGAGAGGGGATCAGCCCCAGCATTTT
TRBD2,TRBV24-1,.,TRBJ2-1,CATSDRTSGRAREQFF,TGTGCCACCAGTGATCGGACTAGCGGGAGGGCGCGTGAGCAGTTCTTC
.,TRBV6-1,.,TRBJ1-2,CASSDPTQGIGNGYTF,TGTGCCAGCAGTGACCCGACCCAGGGGATTGGGAATGGCTACACCTTC
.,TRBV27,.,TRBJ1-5,CASSLQGNQPQHF,TGTGCCAGCAGTTTACAAGGGAACCAGCCCCAGCATTTT
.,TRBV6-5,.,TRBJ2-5,CASSRVGPQETQYF,TGTGCCAGCAGCCGGGTGGGTCCTCAAGAGACCCAGTACTTC
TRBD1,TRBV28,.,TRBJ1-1,CASMDRGPNTEAFF,TGTGCCAGCATGGACAGGGGGCCTAACACTGAAGCTTTCTTT
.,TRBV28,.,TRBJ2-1,CASSTLDEQFF,TGTGCCAGCAGTACACTCGATGAGCAGTTCTTC
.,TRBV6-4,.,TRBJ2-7,CASRRLDNEQYF,TGTGCCAGCAGAAGACTAGATAACGAGCAGTACTTC
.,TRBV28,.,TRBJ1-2,CASSSSNLRGYTF,TGTGCCAGCAGTTCCTCGAACCTGCGAGGCTACACCTTC
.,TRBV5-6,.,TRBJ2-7,CASSPGGPPFSYEQYF,TGTGCCAGCAGCCCAGGTGGACCCCCCTTCTCCTACGAGCAGTACTTC
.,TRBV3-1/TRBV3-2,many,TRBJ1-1,CASSQTAMNTEAFF,TGTGCCAGCAGCCAAACAGCAATGAACACTGAAGCTTTCTTT
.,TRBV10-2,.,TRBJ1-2,CATLMDGALSNYGYTF,TGCGCCACCTTAATGGACGGTGCCTTGTCTAACTATGGCTACACCTTC
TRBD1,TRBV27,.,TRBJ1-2,CASSLESDRGHGYTF,TGTGCCAGCAGTTTAGAATCGGACAGGGGCCATGGCTACACCTTC